These 20 T cell receptor beta chains share one sample of origin, sequenced in a study of T cells in Graves' hyperthyroidism and ophthalmopathy (dated by TCRdb to between 2019 and 2020). Libraries were built with multiplex PCR. The run used an Illumina HiSeq 2000. The TCR beta CDR3 regions were amplified from RNA transcripts. A first-round RT-PCR of the TCR CDR3 used the HTBI primer set with the Qiagen OneStep RT-PCR kit. TCRdb handled the public reads itself, with Q25 trimming in fastp and clone calling in MiXCR, and kept productive beta chains. Rows matching on CDR3 protein sequence are summarized as one entry with the most common DNA and genes. The sample records about 570,000 distinct CDR3 sequences, around 46% of which are singletons. The top ten clones comprise around 20% of the sample. Sequenced sample: peripheral blood or thyroid tissue (not recorded which). These receptors originate from an adult woman with Graves' disease, either hyperthyroidism or ophthalmopathy (not recorded which).

V is TRBV7-3 and J is TRBJ1-4, with a possible D match to TRBD1 (5 bases). V was trimmed by 8 bases and J by 5 bases, leaving 12 bases between them. This CDR3 is built from 13 residues. From germline, CDR1 is SGHTA and CDR2 FQGTGA. As DNA, the CDR3 is TGTGCCAGCCCAAGGGGTGCCAATGAAAAACTGTTTTTT. This sequence encodes CASPRGANEKLFF.

The sample holds many counts of this clonotype. The chain's CDR3 is CASSAGQAGINYGYTF. CDR3 coding DNA: TGTGCCAGCAGCGCGGGACAGGCCGGGATTAACTATGGCTACACCTTC. This rearrangement joins TRBV5-8 to TRBJ1-2; 8 bases align to TRBD1. CDR1 and CDR2 (germline): SGHTS, YDEGEE. The CDR3 length is 16 residues. J was trimmed by 1 base and V by 4 bases; bases with no gene match: 9.

This clonotype appeared many times. The chain joins TRBV7-9 to TRBJ1-4; 7 bases line up with TRBD1. With V trimmed by 5 bases and J by 5 bases, 8 bases remained unmatched. Germline V gives CDR1 SEHNR, CDR2 FQNEAQ (reference sequence). CDR3 size: 15 residues. Here the CDR3 DNA reads TGTGCCAGCAGCAATGGACAGGCCCTAAATGAAAAACTGTTTTTT. Residues: CASSNGQALNEKLFF.

CDR3 sequence reads: CSAAAGGLSETQYF. The DNA of the CDR3 is TGCAGTGCCGCTGCGGGGGGGTTATCGGAGACCCAGTACTTC. V gene TRBV20-1 combines with J gene TRBJ2-5, with 9 bases identical to TRBD2. CDR1 is DFQATT and CDR2 is SNEGSKA in the germline V gene (reference sequence). The J segment lost 5 bases and the V segment lost 6 bases, leaving 10 bases of the junction unmatched. The length of the CDR3 is 14 residues.

A remark on this clonotype: At one boundary the junction diverges from the germline segment, which might be a read error. The chain combines TRBV5-1 with TRBJ1-2; tentatively, D is TRBD1 (6 bases). The CDR3 sequence is 12 residues long. CDR1 is SGHRS, CDR2 YFSETQ, per germline. The CDR3 sequence: CASSLDSGGYTF. The CDR3, as DNA: TGTGCCAGCAGCTTGGACAGTGGCGGCTACACCTTC.

Turning to this clonotype: This likely comes from a read error, as the CDR3 has no conserved phenylalanine or tryptophan at its end. Because the CDR3's place on the DNA is in doubt, the DNA is left out and the CDR3 is given as listed by TCRdb. This sequence joins TRBV15 and TRBJ1-1; TRBD1 is taken as the D call from the table, unchecked against the DNA. Germline V lookup: CDR1 LNHNV, CDR2 YYDKDF (reference sequence). The CDR3 is 12 residues long, ends included. The chain's CDR3 is CATSPTGIEASL.

This clonotype occurred many times. The chain has TRBV4-1 and TRBJ2-7, with a possible D match to TRBD2 (6 bases). The CDR3 runs to 15 residues. Germline CDR1 and CDR2: MGHRA and YSYEKL. Trimming took off 0 bases at V and 4 bases at J, with 13 bases between the two ends. DNA for the CDR3: TGCGCCAGCAGCCAAGAATCCGCGGGACCTTACGAGCAGTACTTC. It specifies CASSQESAGPYEQYF.

The rearrangement links TRBV11-1 to TRBJ1-1; no firm D call. CDR3 length: 15 residues. In germline, CDR1 is SGHAT, CDR2 FQDESV (reference sequence). The CDR3 bases are TGTGTCCCGAGGGTAGAATGGAACGAGAACACTGAAGCTTTCTTT. Translating it yields CVPRVEWNENTEAFF. The full variable domain, completed using reference TRBV11-1 and TRBJ1-1, is EAEVAQSPRYKITEKSQAVAFWCDPISGHATLYWYRQILGQGPELLVQFQDESVVDDSQLPKDRFSAERLKGVDSTLKIQPAELGDSAMYLCVPRVEWNENTEAFFGQGTRLTVV.

The chain uses TRBV20-1 and TRBJ1-5, with no clear D. The CDR3 sequence is 14 residues long. Trimming pared 6 bases from V and 0 bases from J, leaving 12 bases between. Germline V gene data show CDR1 as DFQATT and CDR2 as SNEGSKA (reference sequence). CDR3 nucleotides: TGCAGTGCCCCCGCCGGGAATAGCAATCAGCCCCAGCATTTT. This sequence encodes CSAPAGNSNQPQHF.

The chain is built from TRBV9 and TRBJ1-1, with 9 bases matching TRBD1. Germline values: CDR1 SGDLS, CDR2 YYNGEE. CDR3 length equals 15 residues. After removal of 0 bases from V and 8 bases from J, the junction contained 8 bases not matched to a gene. CDR3 region: CASSVESGQGEEAFF. The DNA for the CDR3 is TGTGCCAGCAGCGTAGAGTCGGGACAGGGAGAGGAAGCTTTCTTT.

This clonotype was observed a handful of times. This chain uses TRBV28 with TRBJ1-4; maybe TRBD1 (5 bases). V lost 3 bases, J lost 10 bases, and 12 bases lay in between. CDR3 length: 13 amino acids. Per the germline V gene, CDR1 is MDHEN and CDR2 is SYDVKM. CDR3 DNA: TGTGCCAGCAGTTTGGTGGGGGGAGGAAAACTGTTTTTT. It is translated as CASSLVGGGKLFF. The whole variable domain, remainder taken from reference TRBV28 and TRBJ1-4, is DVKVTQSSRYLVKRTGEKVFLECVQDMDHENMFWYRQDPGLGLRLIYFSYDVKMKEKGDIPEGYSVSREKKERFSLILESASTNQTSMYLCASSLVGGGKLFFGSGTQLSVL.

This rearrangement joins TRBV7-9 to TRBJ1-2; D unclear. Trimming pared 3 bases from V and 1 base from J, leaving 9 bases between. The germline gives CDR1 SEHNR, CDR2 FQNEAQ (reference sequence). The CDR3 spans 14 residues. CDR3 sequence reads: CASSFGEVNYGYTF. CDR3 nucleotide sequence: TGTGCCAGCAGCTTTGGGGAGGTTAACTATGGCTACACCTTC.

This clonotype was seen a few times. The chain combines TRBV10-3 with TRBJ1-2; a possible D gene is TRBD1 (6 bases). The CDR3 has 13 amino acids. The germline V and J ends were trimmed by 7 bases and 3 bases, with 12 bases remaining between them. Germline V CDR1 and CDR2: ENHRY, SYGVKD. CDR3 sequence reads: CAITSRTDYGYTF. Here the CDR3 DNA reads TGTGCCATCACAAGCCGGACAGACTATGGCTACACCTTC.

This clonotype showed up many times. The chain has TRBV20-1 and TRBJ1-1, with a possible D match to TRBD1 (6 bases). Germline assignment: CDR1 DFQATT and CDR2 SNEGSKA (reference sequence). The CDR3 is 14 amino acids. The germline V and J ends were trimmed by 3 bases and 2 bases, with 13 bases remaining between them. The CDR3 loop reads CSARVQQGNTEAFF. The CDR3, as DNA: TGCAGTGCTAGGGTGCAACAGGGAAACACTGAAGCTTTCTTT.

This chain joins TRBV4-1 and TRBJ1-6; perhaps TRBD1 as D (6 bases). V dropped 4 bases and J dropped 7 bases, with 20 bases sitting between them. Germline V gene sequence: CDR1 MGHRA, CDR2 YSYEKL. CDR3 length: 17 amino acids. The CDR3, as DNA: TGCGCCAGCAGCCCCAGGGGCCAGGCAGCTAAGAATTCACCCCTCCACTTT. It is translated as CASSPRGQAAKNSPLHF.

This rearrangement joins TRBV7-6 to TRBJ2-5; 13 bases align to TRBD2. The junction had 7 bases not matched to a gene; V was cut back by 5 bases and J by 4 bases. The CDR3 length is 16 residues. Germline CDR1 and CDR2: SGHVS and FNYEAQ. CDR3 in amino acids: CASSVGLAGATETQYF. The CDR3 DNA follows: TGTGCCAGCAGCGTAGGACTAGCGGGAGCTACAGAGACCCAGTACTTC. The complete variable domain, with remaining parts taken from reference TRBV7-6 and TRBJ2-5, reads GAGVSQSPRYKVTKRGQDVALRCDPISGHVSLYWYRQALGQGPEFLTYFNYEAQQDKSGLPNDRFSAERPEGSISTLTIQRTEQRDSAMYRCASSVGLAGATETQYFGPGTRLLVL.

Ten or more counts support this clonotype. The chain has TRBV7-9 and TRBJ2-7; D unclear. Per the germline V gene, CDR1 is SEHNR and CDR2 is FQNEAQ (reference sequence). This CDR3 has 12 residues. Trimming cost V 6 bases and J 1 base, with 7 bases left between them. CDR3 bases: TGTGCCAGCAGTCGGTATTCCTACGAGCAGTACTTC. It codes for CASSRYSYEQYF.

The CDR3 nucleotides read TGTGCCAGCAGTGAAGCCCGGGAGTCCGGAGAGACCCAGTACTTC. This translates into CASSEARESGETQYF. The chain is built from TRBV2 and TRBJ2-5; D possibly corresponds to TRBD2 (6 bases). V shed 0 bases and J shed 4 bases, with 12 bases lying between them. The CDR3 extends over 15 amino acids. Germline CDR1 and CDR2: SNHLY and FYNNEI.

This clonotype has ten or more counts. The V and J genes are TRBV25-1 and TRBJ1-2; TRBD1 is a possible D gene (5 bases). The germline V and J ends were trimmed by 0 bases and 0 bases, with 17 bases remaining between them. The CDR3 runs 18 residues. Per the germline V gene, CDR1 is MGHDK and CDR2 is SYGVNS. The CDR3 sequence: CASSEYAAEGPPNYGYTF. The CDR3 DNA sequence: TGTGCCAGCAGTGAATATGCGGCCGAGGGACCACCTAACTATGGCTACACCTTC.

About this clonotype: One base away lies a much larger clone, so this may be a sequencing read error. The V gene is TRBV3-1, the J gene TRBJ2-7; D is perhaps TRBD2 (6 bases). This CDR3 spans 13 amino acids. Germline V CDR1 and CDR2: LGHDT, YNNKEL (reference sequence). The CDR3 sequence is CASSQDAGYGQYF. The CDR3 nucleotides read TGTGCCAGCAGCCAAGACGCGGGGTACGGGCAGTACTTC.